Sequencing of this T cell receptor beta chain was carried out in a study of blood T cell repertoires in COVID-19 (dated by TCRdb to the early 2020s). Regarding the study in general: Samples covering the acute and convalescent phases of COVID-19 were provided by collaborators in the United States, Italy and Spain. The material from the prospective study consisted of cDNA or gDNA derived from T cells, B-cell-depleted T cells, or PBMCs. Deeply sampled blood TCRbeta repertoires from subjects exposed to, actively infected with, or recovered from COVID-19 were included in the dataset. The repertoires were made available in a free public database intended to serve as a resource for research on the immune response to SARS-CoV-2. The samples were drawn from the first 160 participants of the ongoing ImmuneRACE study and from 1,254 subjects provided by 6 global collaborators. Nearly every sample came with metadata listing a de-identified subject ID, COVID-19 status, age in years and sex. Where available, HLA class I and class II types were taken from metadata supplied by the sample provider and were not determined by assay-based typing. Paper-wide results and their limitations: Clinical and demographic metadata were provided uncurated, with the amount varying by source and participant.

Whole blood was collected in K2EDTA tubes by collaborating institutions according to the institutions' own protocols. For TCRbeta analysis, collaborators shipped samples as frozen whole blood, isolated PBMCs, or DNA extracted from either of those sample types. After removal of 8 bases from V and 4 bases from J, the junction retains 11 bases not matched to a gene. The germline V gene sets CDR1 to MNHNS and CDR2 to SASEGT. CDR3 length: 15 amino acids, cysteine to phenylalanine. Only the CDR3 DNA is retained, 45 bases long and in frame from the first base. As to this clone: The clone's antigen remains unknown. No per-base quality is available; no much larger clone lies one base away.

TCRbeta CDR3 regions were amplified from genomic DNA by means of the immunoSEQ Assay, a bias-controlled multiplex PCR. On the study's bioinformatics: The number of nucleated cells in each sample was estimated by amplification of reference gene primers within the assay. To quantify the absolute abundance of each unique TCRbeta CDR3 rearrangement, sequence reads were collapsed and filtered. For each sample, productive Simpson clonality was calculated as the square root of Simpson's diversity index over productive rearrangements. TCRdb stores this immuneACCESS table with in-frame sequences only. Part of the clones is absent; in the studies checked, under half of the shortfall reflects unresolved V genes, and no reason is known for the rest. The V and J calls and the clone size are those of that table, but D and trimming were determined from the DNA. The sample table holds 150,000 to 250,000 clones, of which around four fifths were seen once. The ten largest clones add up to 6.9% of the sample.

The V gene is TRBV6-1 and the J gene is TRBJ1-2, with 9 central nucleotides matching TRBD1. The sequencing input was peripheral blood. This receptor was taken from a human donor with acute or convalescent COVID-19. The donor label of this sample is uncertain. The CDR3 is CASRPGTGSVYGYTF. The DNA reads TGTGCCAGCCGACCCGGGACAGGGAGTGTCTATGGCTACACCTTC.